This TCR beta chain originates from a study of T cells and Merkel cell carcinoma outcomes. Points from the study as a whole: Reportedly, T-cell repertoire with density predicts Merkel cell carcinoma outcomes.

As concerns this clone: Antigen specificity is unknown.

TCRdb's table, derived via immunoSEQ multiplex PCR, lists solely in-frame clones and lacks some. This sample has 5,500 to 7,500 clones, with 90% found just once. The clonotype was recovered from a human donor with Merkel cell carcinoma. Source material: tumor tissue from Merkel cell carcinoma.

In nucleotides, the CDR3 is TGCGCCAGCAGCCAAGTGGACAGGCGTAGTGGAAACACCATATATTTT. This sequence encodes CASSQVDRRSGNTIYF. The chain carries TRBV4-1 and TRBJ1-3, with TRBD1 matching over 7 bases. Germline CDR1 is MGHRA and CDR2 is YSYEKL. CDR3 length: 16 amino acids. V lost 1 base, J lost 3 bases, and 6 bases stayed unmatched.